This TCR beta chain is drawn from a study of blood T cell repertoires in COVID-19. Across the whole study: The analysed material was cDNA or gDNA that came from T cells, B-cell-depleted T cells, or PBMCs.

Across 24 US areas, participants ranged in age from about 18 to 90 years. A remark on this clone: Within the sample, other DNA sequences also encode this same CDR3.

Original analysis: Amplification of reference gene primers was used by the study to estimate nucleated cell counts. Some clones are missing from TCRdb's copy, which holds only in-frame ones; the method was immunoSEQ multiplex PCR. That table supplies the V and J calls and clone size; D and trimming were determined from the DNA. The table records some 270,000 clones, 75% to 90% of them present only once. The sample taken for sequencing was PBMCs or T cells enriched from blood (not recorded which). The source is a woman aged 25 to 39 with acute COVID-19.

For the CDR3, the DNA is TGTGCCAGCAGTTCCGGACAGGGGACCTACGAGCAGTACTTC. Translation gives CASSSGQGTYEQYF. This chain uses TRBV27 with TRBJ2-7, with 9 bases that match TRBD1. Per the germline V gene, CDR1 is MNHEY and CDR2 is SMNVEV (reference sequence). The CDR3 extends over 14 amino acids. Trimming cost V 4 bases and J 2 bases; bases outside gene matches: 3.